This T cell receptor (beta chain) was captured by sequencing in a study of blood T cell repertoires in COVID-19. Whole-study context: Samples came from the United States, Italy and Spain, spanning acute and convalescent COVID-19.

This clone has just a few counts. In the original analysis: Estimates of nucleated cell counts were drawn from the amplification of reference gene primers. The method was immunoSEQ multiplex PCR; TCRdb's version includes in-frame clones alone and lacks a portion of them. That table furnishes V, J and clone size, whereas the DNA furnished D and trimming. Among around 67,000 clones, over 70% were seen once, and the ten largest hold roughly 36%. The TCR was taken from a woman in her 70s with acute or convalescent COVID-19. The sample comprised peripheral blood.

CDR3 sequence (DNA): TGCAGCGTTGAAGAACCTCGGGACAATACGCAGTATTTT. This encodes CSVEEPRDNTQYF. This chain joins TRBV29-1 and TRBJ2-3; tentative D call: TRBD1 (6 bases). The germline V gene has CDR1 SQVTM and CDR2 ANQGSEA. V lost 0 bases, J lost 7 bases, and 11 bases lay in between. CDR3 size: 13 residues.